One and the same sample provided the 10 T cell receptor beta chains below, sequenced in a study of CD8+ T cells in alopecia areata. Once RNA had been extracted, it was reverse transcribed into cDNA to act as the sequencing template. Some clones are missing from TCRdb's copy, which holds only in-frame ones; the method was immunoSEQ multiplex PCR. The data contain fewer than 250,000 clones, 60% to 70% of them singletons. Treatment of the sample: oral pan-JAK inhibitor, 5-10 mg twice daily. The sample was CD4+ T cells sorted from blood, taken at week 4, from a patient treated with tofacitinib. These receptors came from a human donor with alopecia areata.

The gene calls are TRBV2 and TRBJ2-1; 7 bases fit TRBD1. V dropped 8 bases and J dropped 6; count of bases not matched to a gene: 4. Germline V gives CDR1 SNHLY, CDR2 FYNNEI. The CDR3 has 12 residues. Written as DNA, the CDR3 is TGTGCCAGCGGGGACAGCTTCAATGAGCAGTTCTTC. It encodes CASGDSFNEQFF. The full variable domain, with the rest looked up from reference TRBV2 and TRBJ2-1, is EPEVTQTPSHQVTQMGQEVILRCVPISNHLYFYWYRQILGQKVEFLVSFYNNEISEKSEIFDDQFSVERPDGSNFTLKIRSTKLEDSAMYFCASGDSFNEQFFGPGTRLTVL.

This clone occurred a few times. CDR3 sequence (DNA): TGTGCCAGCTCACCGGCCTCTAGCGGGAGTGTCTACGAGCAGTACTTC. Amino acid sequence: CASSPASSGSVYEQYF. The chain carries TRBV18 and TRBJ2-7, with TRBD2 matching over 10 bases. This CDR3 is built from 16 residues. V was clipped by 3 bases and J by 3 bases; unmatched bases: 8. The germline gives CDR1 KGHSH, CDR2 LQKENI.

This clone has just a few counts. This chain joins TRBV7-2 and TRBJ2-1; either TRBD1 or TRBD2 may supply D (7 bases each). The CDR3 covers 15 residues. V lost 5 bases, J lost 12 bases, and 23 bases lay in between. Looked up from germline, CDR1 is SGHTA and CDR2 is FQGNSA. In DNA form, the CDR3 reads TGTGCCAGCAGCAACAGGGGTGCGGGAGCGTTCGCGCAGTTCTTC. It specifies CASSNRGAGAFAQFF.

This chain uses TRBV27 with TRBJ2-2; 13 bases are shared with TRBD2. V lost 5 bases to trimming and J lost 6 bases; unmatched junction nucleotides: 6. The V gene's germline CDR1 is MNHEY and CDR2 SMNVEV (reference sequence). The CDR3 has 16 amino acids. CDR3 DNA sequence: TGTGCCAGCAGTCGGGGGGGACTAGCGGGATCCGGGGAGCTGTTTTTT. It is translated as CASSRGGLAGSGELFF.

The chain has TRBV14 and TRBJ2-5; D not resolved. Germline loops: CDR1 SGHDN, CDR2 FVKESK. Trimming cost V 0 bases and J 5 bases, with 10 bases left between them. The CDR3 has 14 amino acids. The CDR3 spells CASSQDEDRETQYF. DNA of the CDR3: TGTGCCAGCAGCCAAGATGAGGACCGGGAGACCCAGTACTTC.

The chain is built from TRBV7-2 and TRBJ2-1, with no clear D. Trimming left V 1 base short and J 9 bases short, with 16 bases between. Looked up from germline, CDR1 is SGHTA and CDR2 is FQGNSA. This CDR3 is built from 15 residues. CDR3 sequence: CASSLETAWTGEQFF. The CDR3 DNA sequence: TGTGCCAGCAGCTTAGAGACGGCATGGACGGGTGAGCAGTTCTTC.

The gene calls are TRBV2 and TRBJ1-1; D is uncertain. The CDR3 is 13 amino acids. CDR1 is SNHLY and CDR2 is FYNNEI in the germline V gene. Trimming took 4 bases from V and 0 from J, leaving 6 bases between them. DNA for the CDR3: TGTGCCAGCAGTGGTGAACTGAACACTGAAGCTTTCTTT. Amino acid sequence: CASSGELNTEAFF.

V usage is TRBV29-1 and J usage is TRBJ2-1, with TRBD2 matching 8 bases. Germline values: CDR1 SQVTM, CDR2 ANQGSEA. After removal of 5 bases from V and 10 bases from J, the junction contained 4 bases not matched to a gene. The CDR3 is made up of 11 amino acids. CDR3 amino acids: CSVRTSYEQFF. CDR3 coding DNA: TGCAGCGTTCGGACTAGCTACGAGCAGTTCTTC.

The V call is TRBV2, the J call TRBJ2-7; 11 nucleotides agree with TRBD2. The length of the CDR3 is 14 residues. Germline assignment: CDR1 SNHLY and CDR2 FYNNEI. After removal of 4 bases from V and 4 bases from J, the junction contained 3 bases not matched to a gene. CDR3 region: CASSVAGGKYEQYF. In nucleotides, the CDR3 is TGTGCCAGCAGTGTAGCGGGAGGGAAATACGAGCAGTACTTC.

V is TRBV7-9 and J is TRBJ2-5; the match to TRBD1 covers 8 bases. CDR1 is SEHNR, CDR2 FQNEAQ, per germline (reference sequence). Unmatched junction bases numbered 3, after V lost 5 bases and J lost 1 base. The CDR3 totals 14 residues. The CDR3 nucleotides are TGTGCCAGCAGCCCGGGGACAGGCCAAGAGACCCAGTACTTC. Protein sequence: CASSPGTGQETQYF.